The 7 T cell receptor beta chains in this list originate from one sample, sequenced in a study of T cells after yellow fever vaccination (dated by TCRdb to the late 2010s). What this sample's treatment or condition label stands for: live attenuated yellow fever vaccine strain. The library was prepared using 5' RACE. The reads were generated on an Illumina NovaSeq 6000. TCRdb cleaned the public reads at Q25 with fastp, built clones with MiXCR and kept in-frame beta chains. Identical CDR3 proteins give one entry, which carries the most common genes and DNA. The sample yields about 99,000 distinct CDR3 sequences; about 6% were counted once. The ten biggest clones cover just over 40% of the sample. The sample here was CD8+ T cells sorted from PBMCs, taken 10 days after the yellow fever booster vaccination. These TCRs come from a man aged 18 to 29 who received the YFV17D yellow fever vaccine.

This clonotype turned up a few times. The chain recombines TRBV20-1 with TRBJ1-5; a weak D match, TRBD1 (6 bases). Germline V gene sequence: CDR1 DFQATT, CDR2 SNEGSKA (reference sequence). Trimming stripped 2 bases from V and 11 bases from J, with 13 bases between. The CDR3 spans 12 residues. This CDR3 is CSARQGSLTQHF. CDR3 bases: TGCAGTGCTAGACAGGGGAGCTTGACCCAGCATTTT.

This rearrangement joins TRBV12-3 or TRBV12-4 to TRBJ2-1; D possibly corresponds to TRBD2 (7 bases). This CDR3 region has 14 residues. With 10 bases removed from V and 0 bases from J, the gap between germline ends came to 13 bases. The CDR3 DNA is TGTGCCATATCGCGGGGGCTCTCCTACAATGAGCAGTTCTTC. As protein: CAISRGLSYNEQFF.

This clonotype was detected many times. In nucleotides, the CDR3 is TGCGCCAGCAGCCAAGAATTTCGCGCGGGACAGGGTACCACCGGGGAGCTGTTTTTT. It specifies CASSQEFRAGQGTTGELFF. The V call is TRBV4-1, the J call TRBJ2-2; TRBD1 matches 9 bases. The CDR3 loop spans 19 amino acids. V lost 0 bases to trimming and J lost 4 bases; unmatched junction nucleotides: 12. CDR1 is MGHRA and CDR2 is YSYEKL in the germline V gene.

This clonotype was counted ten times or more. V usage is TRBV5-5 and J usage is TRBJ2-7, with TRBD2 as a possible D gene (6 bases). The CDR3 is 15 amino acids. Germline-derived CDR1 and CDR2 are SGHKS and YYEKEE (reference sequence). Trimming pared 2 bases from V and 6 bases from J, leaving 18 bases between. DNA for the CDR3: TGTGCCAGCAGCTTCTCTGAGACTAGTTACGCCGAGCAGTACGTC. Encoded protein: CASSFSETSYAEQYV.

V and J are TRBV3-1 and TRBJ2-7; maybe TRBD2 (6 bases). Germline CDR1 LGHDT, CDR2 YNNKEL (reference sequence). Trimming left V 0 bases short and J 0 bases short, with 15 bases between. This CDR3 spans 17 amino acids. CDR3 coding DNA: TGTGCCAGCAGCCAAGAGGGTCGGGGGTTCATCTCCTACGAGCAGTACTTC. Protein product: CASSQEGRGFISYEQYF.

The J gene is TRBJ2-7, the V gene TRBV19; 7 bases map to TRBD1. This CDR3 comprises 15 residues. Germline CDR1 reads LNHDA; CDR2 reads SQIVND (reference sequence). V was clipped by 3 bases and J by 5 bases; unmatched bases: 10. CDR3 sequence (DNA): TGTGCCAGTAGTATCTCTGACAGGGCTTCCCACGAGCAGTACTTC. This gives the protein CASSISDRASHEQYF.

V gene TRBV7-8 combines with J gene TRBJ1-1; 7 bases are shared with TRBD1. Looked up from germline, CDR1 is SGHVS and CDR2 is FQNEAQ. With 5 bases clipped from V and 0 bases from J, the junction kept 6 bases outside the gene matches. The CDR3 has 15 amino acids. The CDR3, as DNA: TGTGCCAGCAGCCCTAAACAGGGGATGAACACTGAAGCTTTCTTT. Protein product: CASSPKQGMNTEAFF.